Following are 23 T cell receptor beta chains from one sample sequenced in a study of naive and memory T cell subsets. Both TRBC1 and TRBC2 were covered by a beta constant-region primer of two equimolar oligonucleotides. Four rounds of PCR amplified the ligated cDNA using nested alpha and beta constant-region primers plus SP2. MiXCR, run by TCRdb on the UMI-ligation and nested PCR reads, gives a single entry per CDR3 protein. The sample holds 7,900 or so distinct CDR3 sequences; approximately 30% are singletons and the top ten take 59%. Sequenced sample: CD8+ TEMRA cells from blood. Subset given: effector memory re-expressing CD45RA, CD45RA+ CD27-. The receptor set was obtained from a human donor in good health.

The chain employs TRBV12-3 or TRBV12-4 and TRBJ1-5; TRBD1 matches 9 bases. This CDR3 spans 14 amino acids. Trimming cost V 4 bases and J 7 bases; bases outside gene matches: 5. CDR3 sequence reads: CASSSGQGLQPQHF. The CDR3 DNA follows: TGTGCCAGCAGTTCCGGACAGGGGTTGCAGCCCCAGCATTTT.

The V gene is TRBV7-9, the J gene TRBJ1-5; D call uncertain. The V and J ends lost 5 bases and 1 base respectively, with 6 bases between them. CDR1 and CDR2 from the germline V gene are SEHNR and FQNEAQ (reference sequence). This CDR3 spans 13 amino acids. The CDR3 sequence is CASSQGSNQPQHF. CDR3 nucleotides: TGTGCCAGCAGCCAAGGGAGCAATCAGCCCCAGCATTTT.

The count of this clonotype is one. The chain has TRBV20-1 and TRBJ2-3; 11 bases agree with TRBD2. The CDR3 loop spans 16 amino acids. The V segment lost 3 bases and the J segment 3 bases; nucleotides outside the gene matches: 8. Looked up from germline, CDR1 is DFQATT and CDR2 is SNEGSKA (reference sequence). The CDR3, as DNA: TGCAGTGCTAGTCCCCAGACTAGCGGGACTACAGATACGCAGTATTTT. It encodes CSASPQTSGTTDTQYF.

This clonotype was observed a few times. The V call is TRBV27, the J call TRBJ2-5; no reliable D call. V dropped 8 bases and J dropped 2 bases, with 12 bases sitting between them. From germline, CDR1 is MNHEY and CDR2 SMNVEV (reference sequence). The CDR3 length is 13 residues. The CDR3 DNA is TGTGCCAGCCGGCCGCCCCAGCAAGAGACCCAGTACTTC. Its translation is CASRPPQQETQYF.

The V call is TRBV27, the J call TRBJ2-3; tentative D call: TRBD1 (5 bases). The CDR3 is 17 amino acids. Trimming shortened V by 5 bases and J by 2 bases, and 20 bases separated the two germline ends. Germline CDR1 MNHEY, CDR2 SMNVEV (reference sequence). The CDR3 coding sequence is TGTGCCAGCAGTCCCGGTCGGACACCTAAGTACACAGATACGCAGTATTTT. Its protein is CASSPGRTPKYTDTQYF.

V gene TRBV7-9 combines with J gene TRBJ1-4; the D gene is possibly TRBD1 (6 bases). CDR1 and CDR2 from the germline V gene are SEHNR and FQNEAQ (reference sequence). This CDR3 region has 14 residues. V was shortened by 2 bases and J by 4 bases, with 8 bases between the two germline ends. CDR3 amino acids: CASSLRQDNEKLFF. CDR3 nucleotide sequence: TGTGCCAGCAGCTTAAGACAGGATAATGAAAAACTGTTTTTT.

This sequence joins TRBV12-3 or TRBV12-4 and TRBJ1-6; 11 bases agree with TRBD1. This CDR3 region has 15 residues. V lost 5 bases and J lost 7; bases outside the gene matches: 4. CDR3 protein: CASSGQGASNSPLHF. The CDR3 region has the DNA TGTGCCAGCAGTGGACAGGGGGCGTCAAATTCACCCCTCCACTTT.

The rearrangement uses TRBV4-2 and TRBJ2-5, with 9 nucleotides matching TRBD2. This CDR3 contains 17 residues. Looked up from germline, CDR1 is LGHNA and CDR2 is YNFKEQ. With V trimmed by 0 bases and J by 1 base, 6 bases remained unmatched. CDR3: CASSQDEASGIQETQYF. CDR3 bases: TGTGCCAGCAGCCAAGATGAGGCTAGCGGGATCCAAGAGACCCAGTACTTC.

The rearrangement links TRBV7-3 to TRBJ2-1; possible D gene TRBD2, 6 bases. CDR1 and CDR2 (germline): SGHTA, FQGTGA. The V gene lost 1 base and the J gene lost 6 bases, with 16 bases spanning the gap. CDR3 length: 16 amino acids. The CDR3 here is CASSLIGGTSVNEQFF. The DNA of the CDR3 is TGTGCCAGCAGCTTAATAGGCGGGACTTCGGTCAATGAGCAGTTCTTC.

This clonotype was detected only a few times. The chain carries TRBV16 and TRBJ2-7; the D gene is possibly TRBD1 (5 bases). Germline V gene sequence: CDR1 KGHSY, CDR2 FQNENV. CDR3 length: 18 residues. The V and J ends lost 2 bases and 3 bases respectively, with 23 bases between them. In nucleotides, the CDR3 is TGTGCCAGCAGCCAAATCCCCATCCCGGAACCCAGGGACTACGAGCAGTACTTC. Amino acids: CASSQIPIPEPRDYEQYF.

This clonotype was seen more than once but under ten times. The chain is built from TRBV2 and TRBJ2-1, with D tentatively TRBD2 (6 bases). Trimming took off 2 bases at V and 16 bases at J, with 15 bases between the two ends. Looked up from germline, CDR1 is SNHLY and CDR2 is FYNNEI. The CDR3 consists of 12 residues. The chain's CDR3 is CASSEPSGGEFF. CDR3 DNA: TGTGCCAGCAGTGAACCTTCGGGCGGGGAATTCTTC.

J is TRBJ2-7 and V is TRBV19; 11 bases agree with TRBD2. The CDR3 spans 15 residues. The J segment lost 0 bases and the V segment lost 3 bases, leaving 1 base of the junction unmatched. Looked up from germline, CDR1 is LNHDA and CDR2 is SQIVND (reference sequence). The CDR3 spells CASSMGTSGSYEQYF. The CDR3 DNA sequence: TGTGCCAGTAGTATGGGGACTAGCGGCTCCTACGAGCAGTACTTC. The full variable domain, rest sourced from reference TRBV19 and TRBJ2-7, is DGGITQSPKYLFRKEGQNVTLSCEQNLNHDAMYWYRQDPGQGLRLIYYSQIVNDFQKGDIAEGYSVSREKKESFPLTVTSAQKNPTAFYLCASSMGTSGSYEQYFGPGTRLTVT.

The CDR3: CASSQVVTLWETQYF. Written as DNA, the CDR3 is TGTGCCAGCAGCCAGGTCGTGACCCTATGGGAGACCCAGTACTTC. The genes are TRBV11-2 and TRBJ2-5; no clear D gene. Trimming cost V 5 bases and J 5 bases, with 18 bases left between them. From germline, CDR1 is SGHAT and CDR2 FQNNGV. CDR3 length: 15 residues.

This sequence joins TRBV5-1 and TRBJ2-4, with a tentative D call TRBD2 (6 bases). CDR1 and CDR2 (germline): SGHRS, YFSETQ. The CDR3 is 14 amino acids. Trimming stripped 4 bases from V and 8 bases from J, with 16 bases between. CDR3 sequence (DNA): TGCGCCAGCAGCGCCCGGGGAGGTACCGACATTCAGTACTTC. Translated, it gives CASSARGGTDIQYF. The full variable domain, in which reference TRBV5-1 and TRBJ2-4 provide the parts outside the CDR3, is KAGVTQTPRYLIKTRGQQVTLSCSPISGHRSVSWYQQTPGQGLQFLFEYFSETQRNKGNFPGRFSGRQFSNSRSEMNVSTLELGDSALYLCASSARGGTDIQYFGAGTRLSVL.

The chain combines TRBV27 with TRBJ1-6, with a tentative D call TRBD1 (5 bases). CDR3 length: 19 residues. Germline V gene lookup returns CDR1 MNHEY and CDR2 SMNVEV (reference sequence). Deletions cut 5 bases from V and 3 bases from J, with 23 bases between. The CDR3 loop is CASSPDSPRNHRYNSPLHF. The CDR3 DNA reads as TGTGCCAGCAGTCCTGACAGTCCCCGTAACCATCGCTATAATTCACCCCTCCACTTT.

The chain employs TRBV7-2 and TRBJ2-5, with D hard to call. Germline-derived CDR1 and CDR2 are SGHTA and FQGNSA. The V gene lost 1 base and the J gene lost 0 bases, with 12 bases spanning the gap. The CDR3 runs to 16 residues. The CDR3 nucleotides read TGTGCCAGCAGCTTAGAGGCCCCAGGATACCAAGAGACCCAGTACTTC. Its translation: CASSLEAPGYQETQYF.

This clonotype was recorded a few times. V usage is TRBV30 and J usage is TRBJ2-5; D may be TRBD1 or TRBD2 (5 bases each). The CDR3 extends over 14 amino acids. V shed 8 bases and J shed 9 bases, with 25 bases lying between them. The germline CDR1 and CDR2 sequences are GTSNPN and SVGIG (reference sequence). CDR3 sequence: CATSGRAGVGAQYF. The DNA of the CDR3 is TGTGCCACTTCGGGACGGGCGGGTGTCGGGGCCCAGTACTTC.

The chain combines TRBV12-3 or TRBV12-4 with TRBJ2-7; TRBD2 is a possible D gene (6 bases). The CDR3 is 13 amino acids. V lost 4 bases and J lost 7, with 14 bases in between. CDR3 DNA sequence: TGTGCCAGCAGTTGGAGGGGTTCGGGTGAGCAGTACTTC. It encodes CASSWRGSGEQYF.

The chain couples TRBV6-1 to TRBJ1-2, with a weak D call TRBD1 (5 bases). The CDR3 covers 14 residues. V lost 3 bases, J lost 4 bases, and 12 bases lay in between. CDR1 and CDR2 from the germline V gene are MNHNS and SASEGT. The CDR3 region is CASSDHPQVYGYTF. In nucleotides, the CDR3 is TGTGCCAGCAGTGATCATCCACAGGTCTATGGCTACACCTTC.

This clonotype was seen a few times. The chain has TRBV28 and TRBJ2-7, with D possibly called TRBD1 or TRBD2 (5 bases each). Germline lookup yields CDR1 MDHEN and CDR2 SYDVKM. CDR3 size: 15 residues. Trimming shortened V by 4 bases and J by 3 bases, and 16 bases separated the two germline ends. The CDR3 spells CASSSNRDGYYEQYF. The DNA for the CDR3 is TGTGCCAGCAGTTCCAACCGGGACGGATACTACGAGCAGTACTTC.

A few counts support this clonotype. The J gene is TRBJ2-3, the V gene TRBV20-1; D is undetermined. The CDR3 has 12 residues. The V end lost 7 bases, the J end lost 0 bases, and 8 bases lay between the germline ends. Germline V gene data show CDR1 as DFQATT and CDR2 as SNEGSKA (reference sequence). The CDR3 DNA sequence: TGCAGTGTGACGACTAGCACAGATACGCAGTATTTT. This gives the protein CSVTTSTDTQYF.

Many counts were recorded for this clonotype. The rearrangement uses TRBV20-1 and TRBJ2-1; D perhaps matches TRBD2 (6 bases). Germline CDR1 is DFQATT and CDR2 is SNEGSKA (reference sequence). Deletions cut 1 base from V and 7 bases from J, with 14 bases between. The CDR3 runs to 14 residues. CDR3 region: CSARGVRGRNEQFF. The CDR3 DNA sequence: TGCAGTGCTAGAGGTGTGCGGGGAAGAAATGAGCAGTTCTTC.

The chain combines TRBV20-1 with TRBJ2-3; D is unresolved. The CDR3 totals 11 residues. Trimming cost V 4 bases and J 6 bases, with 8 bases left between them. In germline, CDR1 is DFQATT, CDR2 SNEGSKA (reference sequence). CDR3 residues: CSAMVEDTQYF. In nucleotides, the CDR3 is TGCAGTGCTATGGTCGAGGATACGCAGTATTTT.